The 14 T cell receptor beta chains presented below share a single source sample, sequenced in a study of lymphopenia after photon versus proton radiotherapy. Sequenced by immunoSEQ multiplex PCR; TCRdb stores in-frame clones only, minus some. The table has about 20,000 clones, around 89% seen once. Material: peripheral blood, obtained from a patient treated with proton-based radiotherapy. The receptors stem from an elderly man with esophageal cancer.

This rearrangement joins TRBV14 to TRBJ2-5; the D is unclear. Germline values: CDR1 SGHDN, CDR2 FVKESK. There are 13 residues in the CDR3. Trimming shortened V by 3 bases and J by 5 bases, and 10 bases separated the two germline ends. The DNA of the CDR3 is TGTGCCAGCAGCCAGCTGGGTGTTGAGACCCAGTACTTC. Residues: CASSQLGVETQYF.

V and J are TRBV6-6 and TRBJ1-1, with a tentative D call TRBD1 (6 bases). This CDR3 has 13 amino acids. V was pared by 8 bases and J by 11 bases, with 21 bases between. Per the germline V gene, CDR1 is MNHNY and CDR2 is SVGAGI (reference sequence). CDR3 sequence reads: CASVLTGRFLAFF. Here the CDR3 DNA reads TGTGCCAGCGTCCTGACAGGCAGGTTCTTGGCTTTCTTT.

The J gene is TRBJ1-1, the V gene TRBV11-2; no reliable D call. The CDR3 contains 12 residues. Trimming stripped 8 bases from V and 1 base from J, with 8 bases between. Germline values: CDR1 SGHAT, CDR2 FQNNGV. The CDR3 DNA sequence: TGTGCCAGCGGGAGCAAGAACACTGAAGCTTTCTTT. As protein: CASGSKNTEAFF.

CDR3 coding DNA: TGTGCCAGCAGCGCTCAGGAAATCGGCACAGATACGCAGTATTTT. It codes for CASSAQEIGTDTQYF. The chain uses TRBV9 and TRBJ2-3; D is uncertain. The CDR3 consists of 15 residues. Germline lookup yields CDR1 SGDLS and CDR2 YYNGEE. V was cut by 3 bases and J by 1 base, with 12 bases left in between. The full variable domain, in which reference TRBV9 and TRBJ2-3 provide the parts outside the CDR3, is DSGVTQTPKHLITATGQRVTLRCSPRSGDLSVYWYQQSLDQGLQFLIQYYNGEERAKGNILERFSAQQFPDLHSELNLSSLELGDSALYFCASSAQEIGTDTQYFGPGTRLTVL.

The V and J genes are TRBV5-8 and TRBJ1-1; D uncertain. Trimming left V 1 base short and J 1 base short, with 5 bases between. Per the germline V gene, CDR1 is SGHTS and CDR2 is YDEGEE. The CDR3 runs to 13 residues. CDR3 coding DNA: TGTGCCAGCAGCTTGATCAAGAACACTGAAGCTTTCTTT. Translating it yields CASSLIKNTEAFF. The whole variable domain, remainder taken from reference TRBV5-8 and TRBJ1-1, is EAGVTQSPTHLIKTRGQQATLRCSPISGHTSVYWYQQALGLGLQFLLWYDEGEERNRGNFPPRFSGRQFPNYSSELNVNALELEDSALYLCASSLIKNTEAFFGQGTRLTVV.

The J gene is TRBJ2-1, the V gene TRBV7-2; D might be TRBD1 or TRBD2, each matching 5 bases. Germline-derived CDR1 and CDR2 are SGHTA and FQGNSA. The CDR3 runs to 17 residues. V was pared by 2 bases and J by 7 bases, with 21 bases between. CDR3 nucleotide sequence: TGTGCCAGCAGCTTAAGGGGCCCTAGCCCCATCGAGAATGAGCAGTTCTTC. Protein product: CASSLRGPSPIENEQFF.

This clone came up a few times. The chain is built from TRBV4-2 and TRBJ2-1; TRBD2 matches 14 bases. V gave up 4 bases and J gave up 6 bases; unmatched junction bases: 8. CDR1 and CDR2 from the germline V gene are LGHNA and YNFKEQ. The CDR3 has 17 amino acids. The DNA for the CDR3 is TGTGCCAGCAGCCTCGGGACTAGCGGGAGCTGGGGCAATGAGCAGTTCTTC. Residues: CASSLGTSGSWGNEQFF.

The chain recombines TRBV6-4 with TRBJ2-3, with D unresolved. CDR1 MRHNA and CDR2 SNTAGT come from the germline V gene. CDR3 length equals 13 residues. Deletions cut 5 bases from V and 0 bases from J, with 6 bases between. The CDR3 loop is CASSSLSTDTQYF. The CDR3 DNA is TGTGCCAGCAGTAGCCTAAGCACAGATACGCAGTATTTT.

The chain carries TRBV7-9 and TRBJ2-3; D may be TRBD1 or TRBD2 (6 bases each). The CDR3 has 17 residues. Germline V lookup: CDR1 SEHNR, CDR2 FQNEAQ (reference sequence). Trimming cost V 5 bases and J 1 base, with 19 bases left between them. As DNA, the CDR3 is TGTGCCAGCAGCCCTTGGTTAGCGGCAGGGGGCACAGATACGCAGTATTTT. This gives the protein CASSPWLAAGGTDTQYF.

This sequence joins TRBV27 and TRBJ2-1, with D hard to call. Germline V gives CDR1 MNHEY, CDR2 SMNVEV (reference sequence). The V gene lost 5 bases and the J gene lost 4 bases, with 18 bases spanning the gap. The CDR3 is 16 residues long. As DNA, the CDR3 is TGTGCCAGCAGTCCCCATTCGAGCGCGATATACAATGAGCAGTTCTTC. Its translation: CASSPHSSAIYNEQFF.

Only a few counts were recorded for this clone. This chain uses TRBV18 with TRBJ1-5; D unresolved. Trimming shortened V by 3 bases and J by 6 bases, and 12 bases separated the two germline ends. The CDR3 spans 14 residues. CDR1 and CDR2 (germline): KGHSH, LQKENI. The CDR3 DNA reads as TGTGCCAGCTCACCTGATGAGTGGTCTCAGCCCCAGCATTTT. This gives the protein CASSPDEWSQPQHF.

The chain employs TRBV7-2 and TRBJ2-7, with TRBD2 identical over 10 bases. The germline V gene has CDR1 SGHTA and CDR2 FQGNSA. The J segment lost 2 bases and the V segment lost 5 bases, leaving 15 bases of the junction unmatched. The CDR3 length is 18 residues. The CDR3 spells CASSTQPGLAGVPYEQYF. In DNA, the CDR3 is TGTGCCAGCAGCACCCAACCGGGGCTAGCGGGAGTCCCCTACGAGCAGTACTTC.

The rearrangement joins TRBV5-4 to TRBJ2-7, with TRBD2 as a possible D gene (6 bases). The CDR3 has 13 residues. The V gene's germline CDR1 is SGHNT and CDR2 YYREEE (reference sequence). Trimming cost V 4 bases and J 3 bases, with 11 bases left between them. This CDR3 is CASSRDLDYEQYF. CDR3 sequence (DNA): TGTGCCAGCAGCAGGGACTTGGACTACGAGCAGTACTTC.

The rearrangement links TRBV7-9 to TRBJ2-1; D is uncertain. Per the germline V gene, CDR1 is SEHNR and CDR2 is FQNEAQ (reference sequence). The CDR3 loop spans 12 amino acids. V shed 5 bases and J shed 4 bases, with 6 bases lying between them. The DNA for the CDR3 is TGTGCCAGCAGCGCAGAGTACAATGAGCAGTTCTTC. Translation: CASSAEYNEQFF.